Listed below are T cell receptor beta chains from one sample, sequenced in a study of cytomegalovirus exposure and HLA in healthy donors. Only in-frame clones appear in the TCRdb table, and some are missing; sequencing was by immunoSEQ multiplex PCR. The sample records about 160,000 clones, 65% to 90% being singletons. The sample consisted of PBMCs. These receptors originate from a woman between 18 and 29 years old in good health and CMV-seronegative. Each CDR3 is given with its conserved first and last residue. A D gene is named only where the DNA matches it firmly. A row's size may be missing; if present it is once, few, many or a size class.

clone_size,v_call,d_call,j_call,cdr3_aa,cdr3_nt
.,TRBV11-2,.,TRBJ2-2,CASSPMGLTNTGELFF,TGTGCCAGCAGCCCCATGGGACTTACGAACACCGGGGAGCTGTTTTTT
.,TRBV14,.,TRBJ2-7,CASSQTNRGEQYF,TGTGCCAGCAGCCAAACGAATCGAGGGGAGCAGTACTTC
.,TRBV5-4,.,TRBJ2-3,CASSSPGQTRPYSTDTQYF,TGTGCCAGCAGCTCACCCGGCCAGACTAGGCCTTATAGCACAGATACGCAGTATTTT
.,TRBV4-3,.,TRBJ2-2,CASSQESGNTGELFF,TGCGCCAGCAGCCAAGAGTCAGGAAACACCGGGGAGCTGTTTTTT
few,TRBV15,TRBD1,TRBJ2-7,CATSSPGQGPYEQYF,TGTGCCACCAGCAGCCCGGGACAGGGACCCTACGAGCAGTACTTC
.,TRBV15,.,TRBJ2-5,CATSREGRQETQYF,TGTGCCACCAGCAGAGAGGGGCGGCAAGAGACCCAGTACTTC
once,TRBV13,.,TRBJ1-3,CASSLGGSERGNTIYF,TGTGCCAGCAGCTTAGGTGGCTCAGAACGCGGAAACACCATATATTTT
.,TRBV18,TRBD1,TRBJ1-1,CASSLLQGMNTEAFF,TGTGCCAGCTCACTTCTACAGGGGATGAACACTGAAGCTTTCTTT
.,TRBV4-1,.,TRBJ2-7,CASSQDRGWEEQYF,TGCGCCAGCAGCCAAGATCGGGGTTGGGAGGAGCAGTACTTC
.,TRBV6-5,.,TRBJ2-3,CASSYRPGPRTDTQYF,TGTGCCAGCAGTTACCGCCCAGGGCCCCGCACAGATACGCAGTATTTT
.,TRBV27,TRBD1,TRBJ1-2,CASSSSPGGKGYTF,TGTGCCAGCAGTTCCTCCCCAGGGGGTAAGGGCTACACCTTC
.,TRBV7-8,.,TRBJ2-3,CASSSRQADTQYF,TGTGCCAGCAGCTCCCGACAGGCTGATACGCAGTATTTT
.,TRBV7-3,.,TRBJ2-5,CASSLTGSTQYF,TGTGCCAGCAGCTTAACGGGGAGCACCCAGTACTTC
.,TRBV5-1,TRBD2,TRBJ2-3,CASSPTSGGRTDTQYF,TGCGCCAGCAGCCCTACTAGCGGGGGACGCACAGATACGCAGTATTTT
.,TRBV2,.,TRBJ2-2,CASNGRQINTGELFF,TGTGCCAGCAACGGCAGGCAGATAAACACCGGGGAGCTGTTTTTT
.,TRBV5-1,.,TRBJ2-7,CASRGGTGTYEQYF,TGCGCCAGCAGGGGCGGGACGGGTACCTACGAGCAGTACTTC
.,TRBV7-6,.,TRBJ1-1,CASTRVPNTEAFF,TGTGCCAGCACGCGGGTTCCGAACACTGAAGCTTTCTTT
.,TRBV5-1,.,TRBJ1-2,CASSLSLGGGLNYGYTF,TGCGCCAGCAGCTTGTCTCTCGGCGGGGGCCTTAACTATGGCTACACCTTC
.,TRBV4-1,.,TRBJ1-4,CASSQDVTRRVLIF,TGCGCCAGCAGCCAAGATGTAACAAGGAGGGTTTTGATTTTT
.,TRBV6-1,.,TRBJ1-1,CASSPSGMWTEAFF,TGTGCCAGCAGTCCATCAGGGATGTGGACTGAAGCTTTCTTT
.,TRBV11-2,.,TRBJ1-2,CARVPGVPNYGYTF,TGTGCCAGAGTACCGGGGGTACCTAACTATGGCTACACCTTC
.,TRBV7-8,TRBD1,TRBJ2-2,CASSLYRTGGRVGTGELFF,TGTGCCAGCAGCTTATACAGGACAGGGGGCAGGGTGGGCACCGGGGAGCTGTTTTTT
.,TRBV2,.,TRBJ2-1,CASFIGSEQFF,TGTGCCAGCTTTATCGGGAGCGAGCAGTTCTTC
.,TRBV30,TRBD1,TRBJ1-1,CAWSGDSPEAFF,TGTGCCTGGAGTGGGGACAGCCCTGAAGCTTTCTTT
.,TRBV10-2,TRBD1,TRBJ1-2,CASSSGGVGYTF,TGCGCCAGCTCTTCAGGGGGCGTTGGCTACACCTTC
.,TRBV10-3,.,TRBJ1-1,CATKAGPNTEAFF,TGTGCCACCAAGGCGGGGCCGAACACTGAAGCTTTCTTT
.,TRBV19,TRBD1,TRBJ2-2,CASSVSGTGVTGELFF,TGTGCCAGTAGTGTTTCCGGGACAGGGGTGACCGGGGAGCTGTTTTTT
few,TRBV5-1,TRBD1,TRBJ1-1,CASSTGTGFPEAFF,TGCGCCAGCAGTACTGGGACAGGGTTCCCCGAAGCTTTCTTT
.,TRBV7-2,.,TRBJ2-1,CASSFEGEQFF,TGTGCCAGCAGCTTCGAGGGTGAGCAGTTCTTC
.,TRBV10-3,.,TRBJ2-1,CAIRGGGQGANEQFF,TGTGCCATCAGGGGAGGGGGCCAGGGGGCCAATGAGCAGTTCTTC
.,TRBV7-9,.,TRBJ1-1,CASSLAPRGKGFF,TGTGCCAGCAGCTTAGCGCCAAGGGGAAAGGGTTTCTTT
.,TRBV5-1,.,TRBJ1-1,CASSSRNTEAFF,TGCGCCAGCAGCTCCAGGAACACTGAAGCTTTCTTT
.,TRBV6-5,.,TRBJ1-1,CASSLGHPNTEAFF,TGTGCCAGCAGCCTCGGACACCCGAACACTGAAGCTTTCTTT
.,TRBV6-5,.,TRBJ2-3,CASSYEGDTQYF,TGTGCCAGCAGTTACGAGGGAGATACGCAGTATTTT
.,TRBV19,.,TRBJ1-5,CASRRFNQPQHF,TGTGCCAGTAGACGGTTTAATCAGCCCCAGCATTTT
.,TRBV7-2,TRBD2,TRBJ2-1,CASSLRLAGAVGEQFF,TGTGCCAGCAGCTTAAGGCTAGCGGGAGCAGTAGGGGAGCAGTTCTTC
.,TRBV5-1,.,TRBJ1-1,CASSLNMNTEAFF,TGCGCCAGCAGCTTGAACATGAACACTGAAGCTTTCTTT
.,TRBV11-3,TRBD2,TRBJ2-1,CASSLEGASGYNRRGEQFF,TGTGCCAGCAGCTTAGAAGGCGCTAGCGGGTATAACAGGAGGGGTGAGCAGTTCTTC
.,TRBV2,TRBD1,TRBJ1-5,CASARDRGGGQPQHF,TGTGCCAGCGCTAGGGACAGGGGAGGTGGTCAGCCCCAGCATTTT
once,TRBV20-1,.,TRBJ1-2,CSARPQGGYTF,TGCAGTGCTCGACCTCAGGGTGGCTACACCTTC
.,TRBV2,TRBD1,TRBJ1-2,CASKDSGQGRYGYTF,TGTGCCAGTAAAGACTCGGGACAGGGGAGGTATGGCTACACCTTC
.,TRBV4-1,.,TRBJ2-7,CASSHGGPESTYEQYF,TGCGCCAGCAGCCACGGGGGACCGGAATCGACTTACGAGCAGTACTTC
.,TRBV18,TRBD2,TRBJ2-5,CASSPNREAHQETQYF,TGTGCCAGCTCACCTAACCGGGAGGCGCACCAAGAGACCCAGTACTTC
.,TRBV7-6,.,TRBJ2-7,CASSLSSSYEQYF,TGTGCCAGCAGCTTATCCAGCTCCTACGAGCAGTACTTC
.,TRBV6-1,TRBD1,TRBJ1-5,CASRPRDRFQPQHF,TGTGCCAGCAGACCCCGGGACAGGTTTCAGCCCCAGCATTTT
.,TRBV6-6,TRBD2,TRBJ2-3,CASSHALSGNADTQYF,TGTGCCAGCAGTCACGCCCTTAGCGGGAACGCAGATACGCAGTATTTT
.,TRBV12-2,.,TRBJ2-7,CASRLGPQWRGKYEQYF,TGTGCAAGTCGCTTAGGCCCCCAATGGCGGGGTAAGTACGAGCAGTACTTC
.,TRBV6-5,TRBD2,TRBJ2-7,CASSYSSSGNEQYF,TGTGCCAGCAGTTACAGCTCTAGCGGGAACGAGCAGTACTTC
.,TRBV19,.,TRBJ1-2,CASGVNYGYTF,TGTGCCTCGGGGGTGAACTATGGCTACACCTTC
.,TRBV7-9,.,TRBJ2-7,CASSLARVAYEQYF,TGTGCCAGCAGCTTAGCGAGGGTCGCCTACGAGCAGTACTTC
.,TRBV7-2,.,TRBJ1-5,CASSLGTAGTPQHF,TGTGCCAGCAGCTTAGGGACAGCCGGGACCCCCCAGCATTTT